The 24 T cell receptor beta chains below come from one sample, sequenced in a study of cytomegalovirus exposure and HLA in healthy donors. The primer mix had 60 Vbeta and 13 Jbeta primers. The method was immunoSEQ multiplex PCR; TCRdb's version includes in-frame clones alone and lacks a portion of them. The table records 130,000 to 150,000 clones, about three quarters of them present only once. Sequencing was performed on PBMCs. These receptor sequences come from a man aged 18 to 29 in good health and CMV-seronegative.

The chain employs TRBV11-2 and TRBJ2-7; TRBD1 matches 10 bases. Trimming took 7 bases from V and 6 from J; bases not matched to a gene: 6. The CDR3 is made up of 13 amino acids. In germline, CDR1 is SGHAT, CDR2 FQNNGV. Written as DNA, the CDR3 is TGTGCCAGCAAAGACAGGGGGCGCGCCGAGCAGTACTTC. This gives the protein CASKDRGRAEQYF. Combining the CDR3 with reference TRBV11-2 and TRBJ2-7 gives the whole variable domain EAGVAQSPRYKIIEKRQSVAFWCNPISGHATLYWYQQILGQGPKLLIQFQNNGVVDDSQLPKDRFSAERLKGVDSTLKIQPAKLEDSAVYLCASKDRGRAEQYFGPGTRLTVT.

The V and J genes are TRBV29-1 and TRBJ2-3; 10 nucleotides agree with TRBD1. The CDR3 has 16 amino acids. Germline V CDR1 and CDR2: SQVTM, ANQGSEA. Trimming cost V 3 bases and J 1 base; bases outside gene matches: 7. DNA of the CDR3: TGCAGCGTTGACCCACCCGACAGGGGGCGCACAGATACGCAGTATTTT. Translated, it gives CSVDPPDRGRTDTQYF.

For the CDR3, the DNA is TGTGCCAGCAGCTTAGCGAAAGGACAGGGAGGCTACGAGCAGTACTTC. It specifies CASSLAKGQGGYEQYF. The chain employs TRBV7-2 and TRBJ2-7, with TRBD1 matching 8 bases. CDR3 length: 16 residues. J lost 3 bases, V lost 0 bases, and 7 bases had no gene match. Germline V gene sequence: CDR1 SGHTA, CDR2 FQGNSA.

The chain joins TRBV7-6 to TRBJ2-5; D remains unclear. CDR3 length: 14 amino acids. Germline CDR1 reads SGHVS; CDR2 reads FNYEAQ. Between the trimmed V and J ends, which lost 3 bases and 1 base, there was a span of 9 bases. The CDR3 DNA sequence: TGTGCCAGCAGCTTTATGGCCAGCCAAGAGACCCAGTACTTC. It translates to CASSFMASQETQYF.

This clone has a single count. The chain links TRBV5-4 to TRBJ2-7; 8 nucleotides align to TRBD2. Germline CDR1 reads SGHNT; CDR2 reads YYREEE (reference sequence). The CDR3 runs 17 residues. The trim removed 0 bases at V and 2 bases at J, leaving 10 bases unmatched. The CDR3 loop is CASSLAVPGGRTYEQYF. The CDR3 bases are TGTGCCAGCAGCTTGGCTGTGCCGGGGGGGAGAACCTACGAGCAGTACTTC.

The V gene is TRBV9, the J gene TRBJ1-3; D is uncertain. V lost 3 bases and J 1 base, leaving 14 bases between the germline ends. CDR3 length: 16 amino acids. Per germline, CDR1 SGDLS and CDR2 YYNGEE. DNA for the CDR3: TGTGCCAGCAGCGCGACCCCCGGAGAGTCTGGAAACACCATATATTTT. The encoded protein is CASSATPGESGNTIYF.

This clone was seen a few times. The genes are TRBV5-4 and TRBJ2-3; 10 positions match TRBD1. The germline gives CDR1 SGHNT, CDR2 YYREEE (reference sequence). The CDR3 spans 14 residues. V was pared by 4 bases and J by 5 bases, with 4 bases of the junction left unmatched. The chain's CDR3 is CASSPGQGKDTQYF. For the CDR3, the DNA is TGTGCCAGCAGCCCGGGACAGGGGAAAGATACGCAGTATTTT.

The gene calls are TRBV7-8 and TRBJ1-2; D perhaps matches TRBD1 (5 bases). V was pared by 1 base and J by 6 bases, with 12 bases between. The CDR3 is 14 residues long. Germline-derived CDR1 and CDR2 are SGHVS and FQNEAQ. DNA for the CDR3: TGTGCCAGCAGCTTAGAGGGGTCGGGTCATGGCTACACCTTC. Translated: CASSLEGSGHGYTF.

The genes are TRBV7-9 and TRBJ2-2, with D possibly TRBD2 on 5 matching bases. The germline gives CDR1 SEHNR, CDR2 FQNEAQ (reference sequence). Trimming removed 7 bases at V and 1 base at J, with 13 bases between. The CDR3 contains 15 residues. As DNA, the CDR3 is TGTGCCAGCACCAAAGGTCGGGAGAACACCGGGGAGCTGTTTTTT. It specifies CASTKGRENTGELFF.

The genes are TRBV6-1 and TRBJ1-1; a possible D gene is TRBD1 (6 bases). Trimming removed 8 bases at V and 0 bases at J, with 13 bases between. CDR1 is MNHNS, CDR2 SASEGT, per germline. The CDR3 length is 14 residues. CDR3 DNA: TGTGCCAGCTGCACCGGGACAATGAACACTGAAGCTTTCTTT. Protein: CASCTGTMNTEAFF.

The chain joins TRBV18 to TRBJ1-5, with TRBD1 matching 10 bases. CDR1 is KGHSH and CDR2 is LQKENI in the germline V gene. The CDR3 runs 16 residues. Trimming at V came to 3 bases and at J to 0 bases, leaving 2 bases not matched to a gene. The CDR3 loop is CASSPDRGASNQPQHF. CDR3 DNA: TGTGCCAGCTCACCGGACAGGGGGGCTAGCAATCAGCCCCAGCATTTT.

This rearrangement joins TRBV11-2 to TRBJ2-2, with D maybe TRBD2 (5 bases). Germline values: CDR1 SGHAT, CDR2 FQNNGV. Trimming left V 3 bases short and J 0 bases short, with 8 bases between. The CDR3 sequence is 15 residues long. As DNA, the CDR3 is TGTGCCAGCAGCTTCTCCGGGACGAACACCGGGGAGCTGTTTTTT. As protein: CASSFSGTNTGELFF.

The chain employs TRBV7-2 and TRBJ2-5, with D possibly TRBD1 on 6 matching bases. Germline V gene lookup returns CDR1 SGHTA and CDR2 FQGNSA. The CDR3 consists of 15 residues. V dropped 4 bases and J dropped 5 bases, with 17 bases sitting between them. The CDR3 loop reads CASSYLTGLSETQYF. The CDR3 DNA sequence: TGTGCCAGCAGCTACCTCACAGGGTTGTCCGAGACCCAGTACTTC.

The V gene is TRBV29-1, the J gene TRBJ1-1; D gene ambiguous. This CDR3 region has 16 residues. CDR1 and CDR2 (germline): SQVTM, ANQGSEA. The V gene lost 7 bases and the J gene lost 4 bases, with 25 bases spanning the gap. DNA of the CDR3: TGCAGCGCCTTAATCCCACCGGTGGAGTCGAGCACTGAAGCTTTCTTT. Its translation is CSALIPPVESSTEAFF.

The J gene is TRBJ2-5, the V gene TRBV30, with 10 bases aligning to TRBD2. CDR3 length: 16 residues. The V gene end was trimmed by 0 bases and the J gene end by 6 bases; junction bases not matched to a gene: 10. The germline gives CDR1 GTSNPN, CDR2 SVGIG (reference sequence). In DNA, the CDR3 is TGTGCCTGGAGTGTGTCTCCGCTAGCGGGGGTGAAGACCCAGTACTTC. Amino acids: CAWSVSPLAGVKTQYF.

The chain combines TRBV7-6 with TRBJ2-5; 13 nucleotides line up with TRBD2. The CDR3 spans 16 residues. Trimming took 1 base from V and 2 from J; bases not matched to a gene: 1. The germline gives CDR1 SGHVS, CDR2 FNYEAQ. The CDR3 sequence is CASSLGTSGGQETQYF. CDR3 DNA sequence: TGTGCCAGCAGCTTAGGGACTAGCGGGGGACAAGAGACCCAGTACTTC.

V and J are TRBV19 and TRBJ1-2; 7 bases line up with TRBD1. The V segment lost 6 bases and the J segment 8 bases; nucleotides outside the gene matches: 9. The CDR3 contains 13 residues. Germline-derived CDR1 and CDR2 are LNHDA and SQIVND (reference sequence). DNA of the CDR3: TGTGCCAGTAGACCCCGGGACAGCGGAGGCTACACCTTC. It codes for CASRPRDSGGYTF.

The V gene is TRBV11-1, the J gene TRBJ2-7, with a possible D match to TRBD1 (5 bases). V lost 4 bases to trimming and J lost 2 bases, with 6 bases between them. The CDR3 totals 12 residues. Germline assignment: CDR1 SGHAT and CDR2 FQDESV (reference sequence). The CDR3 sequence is CASSSGPYEQYF. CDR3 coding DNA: TGTGCCAGCAGCTCAGGGCCCTACGAGCAGTACTTC. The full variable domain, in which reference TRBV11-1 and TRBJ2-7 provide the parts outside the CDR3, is EAEVAQSPRYKITEKSQAVAFWCDPISGHATLYWYRQILGQGPELLVQFQDESVVDDSQLPKDRFSAERLKGVDSTLKIQPAELGDSAMYLCASSSGPYEQYFGPGTRLTVT.

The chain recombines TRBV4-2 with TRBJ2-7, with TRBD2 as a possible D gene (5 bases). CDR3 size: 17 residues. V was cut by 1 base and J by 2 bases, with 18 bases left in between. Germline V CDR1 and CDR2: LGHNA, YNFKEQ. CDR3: CASSQGLSDLGTYEQYF. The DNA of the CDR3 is TGTGCCAGCAGCCAAGGCTTGAGCGACCTCGGGACCTACGAGCAGTACTTC.

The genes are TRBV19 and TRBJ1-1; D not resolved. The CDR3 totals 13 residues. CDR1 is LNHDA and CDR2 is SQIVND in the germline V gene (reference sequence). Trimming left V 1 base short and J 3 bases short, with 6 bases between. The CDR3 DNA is TGTGCCAGTAGTATAGCGACTGACACTGAAGCTTTCTTT. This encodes CASSIATDTEAFF. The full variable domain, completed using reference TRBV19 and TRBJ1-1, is DGGITQSPKYLFRKEGQNVTLSCEQNLNHDAMYWYRQDPGQGLRLIYYSQIVNDFQKGDIAEGYSVSREKKESFPLTVTSAQKNPTAFYLCASSIATDTEAFFGQGTRLTVV.

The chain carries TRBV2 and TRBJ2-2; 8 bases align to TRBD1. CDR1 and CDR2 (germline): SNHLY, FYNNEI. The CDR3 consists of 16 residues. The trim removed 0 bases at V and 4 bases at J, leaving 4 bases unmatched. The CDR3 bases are TGTGCCAGCAGTGAAGCTCGAACAGGGGGCACCGGGGAGCTGTTTTTT. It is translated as CASSEARTGGTGELFF.

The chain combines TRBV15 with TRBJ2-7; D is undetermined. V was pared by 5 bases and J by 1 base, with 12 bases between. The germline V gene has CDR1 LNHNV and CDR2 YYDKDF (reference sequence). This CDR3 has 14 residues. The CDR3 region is CATSLTVTSYEQYF. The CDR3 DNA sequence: TGTGCCACCAGCCTCACGGTGACTTCCTACGAGCAGTACTTC.

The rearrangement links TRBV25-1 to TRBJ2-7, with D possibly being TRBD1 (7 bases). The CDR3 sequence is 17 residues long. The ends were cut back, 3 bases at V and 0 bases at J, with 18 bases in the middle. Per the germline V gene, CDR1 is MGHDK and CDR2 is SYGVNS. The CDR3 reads CASSDGKTGRLSYEQYF. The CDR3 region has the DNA TGTGCCAGCAGTGACGGGAAGACAGGGAGGCTCTCCTACGAGCAGTACTTC.

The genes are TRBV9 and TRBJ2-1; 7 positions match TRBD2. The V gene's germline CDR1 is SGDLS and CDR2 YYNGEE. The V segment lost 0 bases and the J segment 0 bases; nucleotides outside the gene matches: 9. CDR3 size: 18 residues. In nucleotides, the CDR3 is TGTGCCAGCAGCGTAGCTACCGGAAGCGGGGTCTCCTACAATGAGCAGTTCTTC. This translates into CASSVATGSGVSYNEQFF.